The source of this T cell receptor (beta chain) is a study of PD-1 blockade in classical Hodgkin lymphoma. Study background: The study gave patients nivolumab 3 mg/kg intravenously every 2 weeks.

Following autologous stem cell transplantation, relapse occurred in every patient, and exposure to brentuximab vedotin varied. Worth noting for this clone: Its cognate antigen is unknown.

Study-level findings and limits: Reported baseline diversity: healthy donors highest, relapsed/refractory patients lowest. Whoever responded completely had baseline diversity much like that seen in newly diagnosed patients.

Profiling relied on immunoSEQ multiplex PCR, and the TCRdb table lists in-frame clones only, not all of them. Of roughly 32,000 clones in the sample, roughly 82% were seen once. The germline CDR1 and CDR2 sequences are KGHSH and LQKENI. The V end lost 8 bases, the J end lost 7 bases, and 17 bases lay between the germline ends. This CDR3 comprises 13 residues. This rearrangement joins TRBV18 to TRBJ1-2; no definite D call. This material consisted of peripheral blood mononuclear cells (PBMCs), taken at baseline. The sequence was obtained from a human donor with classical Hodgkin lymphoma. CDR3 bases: TGTGCCAGCCACCGAGCTCAATCGATTGGCTACACCTTC. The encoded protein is CASHRAQSIGYTF. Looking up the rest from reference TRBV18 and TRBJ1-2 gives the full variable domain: NAGVMQNPRHLVRRRGQEARLRCSPMKGHSHVYWYRQLPEEGLKFMVYLQKENIIDESGMPKERFSAEFPKEGPSILRIQQVVRGDSAAYFCASHRAQSIGYTFGSGTRLTVV.